These 26 T cell receptor beta chains were sequenced from one sample in a study of CD8 T cells in Susac syndrome. With random hexamers, reverse transcription was performed on about 0.5 to 1 ug of RNA. In TCRdb, the immunoSEQ multiplex PCR reads were re-called with MiXCR into one record per CDR3 protein. This table holds some 400,000 distinct CDR3 sequences, more than 80% found once. The sequencing input was CD8+ T cells from PBMCs. The receptors stem from a human donor with multiple sclerosis.

This rearrangement joins TRBV10-3 to TRBJ2-7, with 8 nucleotides matching TRBD1. V trimming: 7 bases; J trimming: 5 bases; junction bases outside the gene matches: 7. This CDR3 has 13 residues. CDR1 is ENHRY, CDR2 SYGVKD, per germline. The CDR3 nucleotides are TGTGCCATCAAGAGCGGACAGGGCCACGAGCAGTACTTC. The encoded protein is CAIKSGQGHEQYF.

V and J are TRBV28 and TRBJ2-2, with 7 bases matching TRBD2. The V gene's germline CDR1 is MDHEN and CDR2 SYDVKM. The CDR3 contains 17 residues. The J segment lost 4 bases and the V segment lost 5 bases, leaving 13 bases of the junction unmatched. CDR3 coding DNA: TGTGCCAGCAGTACAATAAGGCGGGAGACGTCCACCGGGGAGCTGTTTTTT. Its translation: CASSTIRRETSTGELFF.

The chain links TRBV6-2 or TRBV6-3 to TRBJ2-7, with TRBD2 identical over 11 bases. Germline values: CDR1 MNHEY, CDR2 SVGEGT. Trimming removed 0 bases from V and 3 bases from J; junction bases left unmatched: 7. The CDR3 consists of 17 residues. CDR3 sequence reads: CASSYSSTSGGLYEQYF. CDR3 sequence (DNA): TGTGCCAGCAGTTACTCATCTACTAGCGGGGGTCTCTACGAGCAGTACTTC.

The rearrangement uses TRBV6-1 and TRBJ2-1; 7 bases match TRBD2. Germline CDR1 MNHNS, CDR2 SASEGT. The CDR3 runs 19 residues. The junction had 17 bases not matched to a gene; V was cut back by 2 bases and J by 4 bases. The CDR3 bases are TGTGCCAGCAGTGAAAAATTTTACCTTCAGGGCGGGGGTTACAATGAGCAGTTCTTC. Translating it yields CASSEKFYLQGGGYNEQFF.

V usage is TRBV7-9 and J usage is TRBJ2-2; D is ambiguous. Germline V gene lookup returns CDR1 SEHNR and CDR2 FQNEAQ (reference sequence). The CDR3 totals 13 residues. Trimming removed 5 bases at V and 3 bases at J, with 7 bases between. The CDR3 spells CASSPDYTGELFF. Here the CDR3 DNA reads TGTGCCAGCAGCCCGGATTACACCGGGGAGCTGTTTTTT.

J is TRBJ2-1 and V is TRBV5-1; D not resolved. Looked up from germline, CDR1 is SGHRS and CDR2 is YFSETQ. This CDR3 contains 13 residues. V was pared by 4 bases and J by 8 bases, with 13 bases between. This CDR3 is CASSSPKRDEQFF. The CDR3 DNA follows: TGCGCCAGCAGCAGCCCGAAAAGGGATGAGCAGTTCTTC.

The chain links TRBV5-1 to TRBJ2-7, with TRBD1 as a possible D gene (7 bases). Germline CDR1 reads SGHRS; CDR2 reads YFSETQ. The CDR3 covers 12 residues. Trimming pared 5 bases from V and 5 bases from J, leaving 11 bases between. CDR3 DNA: TGCGCCAGCAGAGGAGGGGGCGACGAGCAGTACTTC. Amino acid sequence: CASRGGGDEQYF.

The chain has TRBV13 and TRBJ1-5; D unresolved. CDR1 and CDR2 (germline): PRHDT, FYEKMQ (reference sequence). With 3 bases removed from V and 7 bases from J, the gap between germline ends came to 10 bases. This CDR3 contains 13 residues. This chain's CDR3 is CASSFGFGQPQHF. In nucleotides, the CDR3 is TGTGCCAGCAGCTTCGGCTTTGGGCAGCCCCAGCATTTT.

V and J are TRBV6-5 and TRBJ2-1, with D uncertain. The CDR3 spans 14 residues. In germline, CDR1 is MNHEY, CDR2 SVGAGI. V was pared by 3 bases and J by 0 bases, with 6 bases between. The CDR3 sequence: CASSYRPSYNEQFF. The CDR3 coding sequence is TGTGCCAGCAGTTATAGGCCCTCCTACAATGAGCAGTTCTTC.

The chain has TRBV7-9 and TRBJ1-3; D perhaps matches TRBD1 (5 bases). The CDR3 sequence is 15 residues long. Trimming shortened V by 7 bases and J by 0 bases, and 13 bases separated the two germline ends. Per the germline V gene, CDR1 is SEHNR and CDR2 is FQNEAQ (reference sequence). CDR3 nucleotides: TGTGCCAGCAACCGTGGGACCGGCTCTGGAAACACCATATATTTT. Translation gives CASNRGTGSGNTIYF.

The rearrangement links TRBV28 to TRBJ2-3; 9 positions agree with TRBD1. This CDR3 is 15 amino acids long. Germline CDR1 is MDHEN and CDR2 is SYDVKM. Trimming at V came to 5 bases and at J to 7 bases, leaving 10 bases not matched to a gene. CDR3 protein: CASSPRDRVTYTQYF. Written as DNA, the CDR3 is TGTGCCAGCAGTCCAAGGGACAGGGTGACATATACGCAGTATTTT.

The chain is built from TRBV25-1 and TRBJ2-7, with 9 bases identical to TRBD1. The ends lost 1 base at V and 3 bases at J; junction bases unmatched: 7. Looked up from germline, CDR1 is MGHDK and CDR2 is SYGVNS. The CDR3 length is 16 residues. The CDR3 region is CASSEFRDRAVYEQYF. CDR3 sequence (DNA): TGTGCCAGCAGTGAATTTAGGGACAGGGCGGTCTACGAGCAGTACTTC.

The chain carries TRBV30 and TRBJ2-1, with 12 positions matching TRBD2. This CDR3 is 16 amino acids long. Germline V lookup: CDR1 GTSNPN, CDR2 SVGIG (reference sequence). Germline trimming cut 2 bases from V and 6 bases from J; bases unmatched to any gene: 8. Here the CDR3 reads CAWSHVLAGGPNEQFF. CDR3 nucleotide sequence: TGTGCCTGGAGTCACGTTCTAGCGGGGGGGCCCAATGAGCAGTTCTTC.

The V and J genes are TRBV12-3 or TRBV12-4 and TRBJ2-2; TRBD2 matches at 14 bases. This CDR3 is 17 amino acids long. After removal of 4 bases from V and 4 bases from J, the junction contained 5 bases not matched to a gene. In nucleotides, the CDR3 is TGTGCCAGCAGTTGGACTAGCGGGAGGCGGGTCACCGGGGAGCTGTTTTTT. The encoded protein is CASSWTSGRRVTGELFF.

Here the CDR3 reads CASSQGTGGNAEAFF. The CDR3 DNA sequence: TGCGCCAGCAGCCAGGGGACAGGGGGCAACGCTGAAGCTTTCTTT. The V and J genes are TRBV4-1 and TRBJ1-1, with 12 bases that match TRBD1. Per the germline V gene, CDR1 is MGHRA and CDR2 is YSYEKL. The CDR3 is made up of 15 amino acids. Trimming at V came to 3 bases and at J to 6 bases, leaving 5 bases not matched to a gene.

The chain links TRBV19 to TRBJ1-1; D gene ambiguous. From germline, CDR1 is LNHDA and CDR2 SQIVND (reference sequence). V gave up 6 bases and J gave up 8 bases, with 10 bases separating them. There are 11 residues in the CDR3. This CDR3 reads CASRTPKEAFF. The CDR3, as DNA: TGTGCCAGTAGGACGCCAAAGGAAGCTTTCTTT. Full variable domain (missing parts from reference TRBV19 and TRBJ1-1): DGGITQSPKYLFRKEGQNVTLSCEQNLNHDAMYWYRQDPGQGLRLIYYSQIVNDFQKGDIAEGYSVSREKKESFPLTVTSAQKNPTAFYLCASRTPKEAFFGQGTRLTVV.

The V call is TRBV4-1, the J call TRBJ1-1; no clear D. Trimming removed 3 bases at V and 0 bases at J, with 11 bases between. The CDR3 is 15 amino acids. Per the germline V gene, CDR1 is MGHRA and CDR2 is YSYEKL. Written as DNA, the CDR3 is TGCGCCAGCAGCCATGAACCGAGCTTGAACACTGAAGCTTTCTTT. Its translation: CASSHEPSLNTEAFF.

A word on this clonotype: The germline gene is not matched at one end of the junction; a read error may be the cause. V is TRBV10-3 and J is TRBJ1-2, with unresolved D. The CDR3 consists of 15 residues. The germline gives CDR1 ENHRY, CDR2 SYGVKD. The CDR3 sequence is CAISPTAGPNYGYTF. As DNA, the CDR3 is TGTGCCATCAGTCCCACTGCGGGCCCTAATTATGGCTACACCTTC.

A note on this clonotype: The junction does not match germline at one end; this may be a read error. J is TRBJ1-2 and V is TRBV27, with D possibly being TRBD1 (5 bases). Germline CDR1 is MNHEY and CDR2 is SMNVEV (reference sequence). The CDR3 has 13 residues. The CDR3 sequence: CASSSTYATEFFF. CDR3 nucleotide sequence: TGTGCCAGCAGTTCCACATACGCGACAGAGTTTTTCTTC.

The chain has TRBV7-8 and TRBJ2-1; possibly TRBD2 for D (5 bases). The CDR3 extends over 15 amino acids. V dropped 0 bases and J dropped 3 bases, with 9 bases sitting between them. Germline CDR1 and CDR2: SGHVS and FQNEAQ. The CDR3 bases are TGTGCCAGCAGCTTAGCCGACCGGGACTACAATGAGCAGTTCTTC. The encoded protein is CASSLADRDYNEQFF.

The chain recombines TRBV30 with TRBJ2-5, with a weak D call TRBD2 (6 bases). Germline V gives CDR1 GTSNPN, CDR2 SVGIG (reference sequence). The CDR3 runs to 13 residues. V dropped 3 bases and J dropped 5 bases, with 13 bases sitting between them. CDR3 nucleotides: TGTGCCTGGAGACAGGAGGGCCGGGAGACCCAGTACTTC. It is translated as CAWRQEGRETQYF.

The rearrangement uses TRBV7-2 and TRBJ1-1, with no clear D. V gave up 0 bases and J gave up 7 bases, with 15 bases separating them. Germline CDR1 is SGHTA and CDR2 is FQGNSA. This CDR3 has 15 residues. CDR3 DNA: TGTGCCAGCAGCTTAGCGTACGGAGAGCCAATTGAAGCTTTCTTT. Amino acids: CASSLAYGEPIEAFF.

The chain employs TRBV6-6 and TRBJ1-1, with D possibly matching TRBD1 (5 bases). With 6 bases removed from V and 7 bases from J, the gap between germline ends came to 9 bases. The CDR3 is 11 amino acids. Germline lookup yields CDR1 MNHNY and CDR2 SVGAGI (reference sequence). The CDR3 loop reads CASSDSNEAFF. CDR3 nucleotides: TGTGCCAGCAGCGACAGCAATGAAGCTTTCTTT.

The chain uses TRBV20-1 and TRBJ2-3; 13 bases agree with TRBD2. Germline CDR1 reads DFQATT; CDR2 reads SNEGSKA (reference sequence). J gave up 6 bases and V 6 bases, and 6 bases lay outside the gene matches. The CDR3 has 14 amino acids. CDR3 nucleotide sequence: TGCAGTGCAAGGACTAGCGGGAGTGGTGATACGCAGTATTTT. This encodes CSARTSGSGDTQYF.

The chain has TRBV6-6 and TRBJ1-4; D gene ambiguous. Germline loops: CDR1 MNHNY, CDR2 SVGAGI (reference sequence). V was trimmed by 6 bases and J by 4 bases, leaving 3 bases between them. The CDR3 has 11 amino acids. In DNA, the CDR3 is TGTGCCAGCAGGGATAATGAAAAACTGTTTTTT. Protein: CASRDNEKLFF.

The chain recombines TRBV7-9 with TRBJ2-7; 7 bases fit TRBD1. Germline CDR1 is SEHNR and CDR2 is FQNEAQ (reference sequence). The J segment lost 2 bases and the V segment lost 2 bases, leaving 3 bases of the junction unmatched. The CDR3 extends over 14 amino acids. In DNA, the CDR3 is TGTGCCAGCAGCTTAAAGGGGGCCCCCTACGAGCAGTACTTC. This translates into CASSLKGAPYEQYF.